A single sample gave rise to the 32 T cell receptor beta chains below, sequenced in a study of blood T cell repertoires in COVID-19. Assay: immunoSEQ multiplex PCR; the TCRdb copy retains only in-frame clones and omits some. The data hold 150,000 to 200,000 clones, with over 70% observed a single time. The material sequenced was PBMCs or T cells enriched from blood (not recorded which). These TCRs come from a man aged 45-60 years who had recovered from COVID-19.

The chain employs TRBV19 and TRBJ2-3, with D perhaps TRBD2 (6 bases). Germline V gene lookup returns CDR1 LNHDA and CDR2 SQIVND (reference sequence). CDR3 length: 13 residues. V was trimmed by 11 bases and J by 4 bases, leaving 16 bases between them. CDR3 nucleotides: TGTGCCGTATCACCCGGGGGACCAGATACGCAGTATTTT. It encodes CAVSPGGPDTQYF.

The rearrangement links TRBV7-2 to TRBJ1-3, with D unclear. This CDR3 comprises 12 residues. CDR1 is SGHTA, CDR2 FQGNSA, per germline. V lost 5 bases to trimming and J lost 9 bases, with 11 bases between them. The CDR3 spells CASSQTSSTIYF. The CDR3 DNA sequence: TGTGCCAGCAGCCAGACAAGCAGCACCATATATTTT. The full variable domain, rest sourced from reference TRBV7-2 and TRBJ1-3, is GAGVSQSPSNKVTEKGKDVELRCDPISGHTALYWYRQSLGQGLEFLIYFQGNSAPDKSGLPSDRFSAERTGGSVSTLTIQRTQQEDSAVYLCASSQTSSTIYFGEGSWLTVV.

The chain is built from TRBV5-8 and TRBJ1-5; 7 positions match TRBD1. Per germline, CDR1 SGHTS and CDR2 YDEGEE. J gave up 3 bases and V 4 bases, and 7 bases lay outside the gene matches. The CDR3 contains 15 residues. The CDR3 protein is CASSPGQITNQPQHF. As DNA, the CDR3 is TGTGCCAGCAGCCCGGGACAGATTACCAATCAGCCCCAGCATTTT.

This clone has a single count. V gene TRBV6-5 combines with J gene TRBJ2-7; no clear D gene. Germline values: CDR1 MNHEY, CDR2 SVGAGI. Trimming pared 6 bases from V and 0 bases from J, leaving 9 bases between. The CDR3 contains 13 residues. The DNA of the CDR3 is TGTGCCAGCAGATCCCAGGACTCCTACGAGCAGTACTTC. It encodes CASRSQDSYEQYF.

The V and J genes are TRBV28 and TRBJ1-2; TRBD1 is a possible D gene (6 bases). Germline V gives CDR1 MDHEN, CDR2 SYDVKM. The CDR3 totals 15 residues. Trimming pared 4 bases from V and 5 bases from J, leaving 17 bases between. The CDR3 nucleotides read TGTGCCAGCAGTTCTGGGCAGGGGATTGGTTATGGCTACACCTTC. It translates to CASSSGQGIGYGYTF.

The chain has TRBV5-6 and TRBJ2-5; TRBD2 aligns across 9 bases. CDR1 and CDR2 (germline): SGHDT, YYEEEE. The CDR3 consists of 17 residues. V shed 0 bases and J 5 bases; nucleotides not matched to a gene: 11. CDR3 nucleotides: TGTGCCAGCAGCTTGGCCCCTTGGCGGGGGGGCGGGGAGACCCAGTACTTC. It translates to CASSLAPWRGGGETQYF.

The rearrangement uses TRBV2 and TRBJ2-1, with 13 nucleotides matching TRBD2. CDR1 and CDR2 from the germline V gene are SNHLY and FYNNEI. V shed 0 bases and J 0 bases; nucleotides not matched to a gene: 5. The CDR3 spans 19 residues. The CDR3 region is CASSEAGLAGPSSYNEQFF. The CDR3 DNA reads as TGTGCCAGCAGTGAAGCGGGACTAGCGGGGCCCAGCTCCTACAATGAGCAGTTCTTC.

The V gene is TRBV19, the J gene TRBJ2-7; TRBD2 is a possible D gene (5 bases). Trimming removed 5 bases from V and 0 bases from J, with 11 bases in between. The CDR3 totals 14 residues. Germline lookup yields CDR1 LNHDA and CDR2 SQIVND (reference sequence). CDR3 DNA sequence: TGTGCCAGTAGTGTCGGACTTGACTCCTACGAGCAGTACTTC. Its translation is CASSVGLDSYEQYF.

V is TRBV5-1 and J is TRBJ1-2, with 8 bases matching TRBD1. The CDR3 contains 17 residues. From germline, CDR1 is SGHRS and CDR2 YFSETQ. V shed 1 base and J 5 bases; nucleotides not matched to a gene: 13. The CDR3 reads CASSLRSGGTGGYGYTF. The DNA of the CDR3 is TGCGCCAGCAGCTTGCGCTCGGGTGGGACAGGCGGGTATGGCTACACCTTC.

CDR3 DNA sequence: TGTGCCAGCAGCCCAGGGACAGGGCTCTCCTACGAGCAGTACTTC. It encodes CASSPGTGLSYEQYF. This chain connects TRBV9 to TRBJ2-7, with 9 bases lining up with TRBD1. Germline V lookup: CDR1 SGDLS, CDR2 YYNGEE. Trimming at V came to 4 bases and at J to 0 bases, leaving 5 bases not matched to a gene. There are 15 residues in the CDR3.

The chain recombines TRBV28 with TRBJ1-1; D ambiguous. Deletions cut 3 bases from V and 0 bases from J, with 8 bases between. The CDR3 length is 14 residues. CDR1 and CDR2 from the germline V gene are MDHEN and SYDVKM. The CDR3 nucleotides are TGTGCCAGCAGTTTTTTGCGGGTGAACACTGAAGCTTTCTTT. Translated, it gives CASSFLRVNTEAFF.

The chain combines TRBV5-1 with TRBJ2-5; TRBD1 agrees at 9 bases. Germline CDR1 SGHRS, CDR2 YFSETQ. CDR3 length equals 14 residues. V dropped 3 bases and J dropped 7; count of bases not matched to a gene: 7. The CDR3 is CASSSGQGDVTQYF. The DNA of the CDR3 is TGCGCCAGCAGCTCGGGACAGGGTGATGTGACCCAGTACTTC.

The chain is built from TRBV7-2 and TRBJ1-2; a possible D gene is TRBD1 (6 bases). The CDR3 is made up of 14 amino acids. Deletions cut 5 bases from V and 8 bases from J, with 18 bases between. Germline loops: CDR1 SGHTA, CDR2 FQGNSA. The CDR3 spells CASSPLSGQWGYTF. CDR3 nucleotide sequence: TGTGCCAGCAGCCCTCTCTCCGGACAGTGGGGCTACACCTTC.

V is TRBV3-1 (or the pseudogene TRBV3-2) and J is TRBJ1-3; D is possibly TRBD1 (6 bases). The CDR3 runs to 15 residues. The V gene lost 5 bases and the J gene lost 7 bases, with 18 bases spanning the gap. Germline CDR1 and CDR2: LGHDT and YNNKEL (reference sequence). Here the CDR3 DNA reads TGTGCCAGCAGCAGTCGGGACACCGACAGGAACACCATATATTTT. It encodes CASSSRDTDRNTIYF.

V usage is TRBV11-3 and J usage is TRBJ2-1, with D possibly being TRBD2 (6 bases). V lost 0 bases and J lost 0, with 12 bases in between. Germline CDR1 is SGHNT and CDR2 is YENEEA. This CDR3 has 17 amino acids. In DNA, the CDR3 is TGTGCCAGCAGCTTAGATCTCGGGGGTAGCTCCTACAATGAGCAGTTCTTC. Amino acids: CASSLDLGGSSYNEQFF.

The chain couples TRBV4-2 to TRBJ1-2; TRBD1 might be the D (6 bases). V was trimmed by 6 bases and J by 0 bases, leaving 14 bases between them. The CDR3 is 15 residues long. The germline CDR1 and CDR2 sequences are LGHNA and YNFKEQ. In DNA form, the CDR3 reads TGTGCCAGCAGTCGTTCACAGGGATCTAACTATGGCTACACCTTC. It translates to CASSRSQGSNYGYTF.

This clone was observed once. This rearrangement joins TRBV9 to TRBJ2-1, with TRBD2 matching over 7 bases. Unmatched junction bases numbered 10, after V lost 5 bases and J lost 5 bases. Germline-derived CDR1 and CDR2 are SGDLS and YYNGEE. The CDR3 totals 15 residues. In DNA form, the CDR3 reads TGTGCCAGCAGTTCAAATAGCGGGCTAAACAATGAGCAGTTCTTC. Protein product: CASSSNSGLNNEQFF.

The chain employs TRBV18 and TRBJ1-4; tentatively, D is TRBD1 (6 bases). V dropped 2 bases and J dropped 8 bases, with 15 bases sitting between them. This CDR3 contains 15 residues. Germline CDR1 KGHSH, CDR2 LQKENI. CDR3 DNA: TGTGCCAGCTCACCAAGGGACACGGGGAGCGAAAAACTGTTTTTT. Encoded protein: CASSPRDTGSEKLFF.

In DNA, the CDR3 is TGTGCCAGCAGCCAAGCGACGACAGATTCCTACGAGCAGTACTTC. Amino acids: CASSQATTDSYEQYF. The rearrangement uses TRBV4-2 and TRBJ2-7; TRBD1 is a possible D gene (5 bases). V lost 1 base and J 1 base, leaving 11 bases between the germline ends. Germline assignment: CDR1 LGHNA and CDR2 YNFKEQ. The CDR3 runs to 15 residues.

The rearrangement uses TRBV7-2 and TRBJ1-2; D is perhaps TRBD1 (6 bases). The CDR3 is 16 amino acids. Trimming removed 8 bases from V and 3 bases from J, with 22 bases in between. Per germline, CDR1 SGHTA and CDR2 FQGNSA. CDR3 nucleotide sequence: TGTGCCAGCGGCCGGTTTCGGGACAAGGCGGACTATGGCTACACCTTC. This encodes CASGRFRDKADYGYTF.

The V and J genes are TRBV6-2 or TRBV6-3 and TRBJ2-3; 13 nucleotides agree with TRBD2. Germline lookup yields CDR1 MNHEY and CDR2 SVGEGT. The ends lost 2 bases at V and 3 bases at J; junction bases unmatched: 5. This CDR3 has 17 amino acids. Here the CDR3 DNA reads TGTGCCAGCAGTTACCTCGGGACTAGCGGGGATACAGATACGCAGTATTTT. Residues: CASSYLGTSGDTDTQYF.

CDR3 DNA sequence: TGTGCCAGCAGCTTAAGTCCGTTGGAGACCCAGTACTTC. It translates to CASSLSPLETQYF. This chain uses TRBV7-3 with TRBJ2-5, with D hard to call. The V gene lost 1 base and the J gene lost 5 bases, with 8 bases spanning the gap. Germline-derived CDR1 and CDR2 are SGHTA and FQGTGA. This CDR3 is 13 amino acids long.

This chain connects TRBV5-1 to TRBJ2-5; TRBD1 matches 10 bases. This CDR3 has 16 amino acids. Germline V gene lookup returns CDR1 SGHRS and CDR2 YFSETQ. V lost 0 bases, J lost 4 bases, and 6 bases stayed unmatched. The CDR3 spells CASSLERTGGRETQYF. As DNA, the CDR3 is TGCGCCAGCAGCTTGGAAAGGACAGGGGGAAGAGAGACCCAGTACTTC. The whole variable domain, filled in from reference TRBV5-1 and TRBJ2-5, reads KAGVTQTPRYLIKTRGQQVTLSCSPISGHRSVSWYQQTPGQGLQFLFEYFSETQRNKGNFPGRFSGRQFSNSRSEMNVSTLELGDSALYLCASSLERTGGRETQYFGPGTRLLVL.

The rearrangement links TRBV6-2 or TRBV6-3 to TRBJ2-3; 10 bases fit TRBD2. Trimming cost V 2 bases and J 5 bases; bases outside gene matches: 10. The CDR3 runs to 17 residues. The germline CDR1 and CDR2 sequences are MNHEY and SVGEGT. The CDR3 loop reads CASSYPRSSGSQDTQYF. CDR3 nucleotide sequence: TGTGCCAGCAGTTACCCCCGCTCTAGCGGGAGCCAAGATACGCAGTATTTT.

The V call is TRBV6-5, the J call TRBJ1-2, with D unclear. With 3 bases removed from V and 0 bases from J, the gap between germline ends came to 14 bases. Germline lookup yields CDR1 MNHEY and CDR2 SVGAGI. The CDR3 is 16 amino acids. This CDR3 reads CASSYSPPPSNYGYTF. For the CDR3, the DNA is TGTGCCAGCAGTTATTCCCCTCCTCCTTCTAACTATGGCTACACCTTC.

This rearrangement joins TRBV25-1 to TRBJ2-3; D is uncertain. Trimming cost V 4 bases and J 4 bases, with 9 bases left between them. Looked up from germline, CDR1 is MGHDK and CDR2 is SYGVNS. CDR3 length: 13 amino acids. The CDR3 protein is CASSAVFPDTQYF. The CDR3 nucleotides read TGTGCCAGCAGTGCCGTATTTCCAGATACGCAGTATTTT.

This sequence joins TRBV6-6 and TRBJ1-1; a weak D match, TRBD1 (6 bases). The germline gives CDR1 MNHNY, CDR2 SVGAGI (reference sequence). This CDR3 comprises 16 residues. Deletions cut 6 bases from V and 1 base from J, with 18 bases between. The CDR3 loop reads CASSSGTLSPNTEAFF. The CDR3, as DNA: TGTGCCAGCAGCAGCGGGACACTCTCCCCGAACACTGAAGCTTTCTTT.

The chain is built from TRBV10-1 and TRBJ1-3; D unresolved. V was cut by 5 bases and J by 0 bases, with 11 bases left in between. CDR1 is WNHNN, CDR2 SYGVQD, per germline (reference sequence). The CDR3 has 15 amino acids. The CDR3 DNA reads as TGCGCCAGCAGTCCCTCGCTAGGCTCTGGAAACACCATATATTTT. This gives the protein CASSPSLGSGNTIYF.

The chain combines TRBV18 with TRBJ2-7, with a possible D match to TRBD2 (6 bases). In germline, CDR1 is KGHSH, CDR2 LQKENI. The CDR3 has 15 amino acids. The V gene lost 3 bases and the J gene lost 0 bases, with 12 bases spanning the gap. In nucleotides, the CDR3 is TGTGCCAGCTCACCCCGGGGGAGGAGCTCCTACGAGCAGTACTTC. This codes for CASSPRGRSSYEQYF. Drawing the rest from reference TRBV18 and TRBJ2-7, the complete variable domain is NAGVMQNPRHLVRRRGQEARLRCSPMKGHSHVYWYRQLPEEGLKFMVYLQKENIIDESGMPKERFSAEFPKEGPSILRIQQVVRGDSAAYFCASSPRGRSSYEQYFGPGTRLTVT.

This clone was recorded only once. The chain joins TRBV4-2 to TRBJ2-3; D may be TRBD2 (6 bases). The germline gives CDR1 LGHNA, CDR2 YNFKEQ. Trimming pared 4 bases from V and 2 bases from J, leaving 16 bases between. The CDR3 runs to 16 residues. CDR3 DNA sequence: TGTGCCAGCAGCCGCGGCTTAGCGGCCACCACAGATACGCAGTATTTT. Its translation: CASSRGLAATTDTQYF.

The rearrangement links TRBV6-5 to TRBJ1-6; 9 bases are a match to TRBD1. CDR1 is MNHEY, CDR2 SVGAGI, per germline. This CDR3 contains 15 residues. V lost 4 bases and J lost 10; bases outside the gene matches: 8. The CDR3 is CASSLPGQGYSPLHF. The DNA of the CDR3 is TGTGCCAGCAGTTTACCGGGACAGGGATACTCACCCCTCCACTTT.

The J gene is TRBJ1-2, the V gene TRBV19; 8 nucleotides line up with TRBD1. CDR3 length equals 14 residues. The V segment lost 3 bases and the J segment 5 bases; nucleotides outside the gene matches: 5. The germline CDR1 and CDR2 sequences are LNHDA and SQIVND (reference sequence). The CDR3 loop is CASSMLQGEYGYTF. The CDR3 coding sequence is TGTGCCAGTAGTATGCTACAGGGGGAATATGGCTACACCTTC.